Included here is one T cell receptor beta chain sequence, with context. The antigen is not known. The data belong to a study of cytomegalovirus exposure and HLA in healthy donors. General study points: There was a cluster of highly shared sequence variants that was likely a sequencing artifact. A few CMV-associated chains proved CMV antigen-specific in vitro. A missense variant in DCLRE1C was later tied to TCR beta V- and J-gene trimming.

The germline V gene encodes CDR1 SGHTA and CDR2 FQGTGA. V was shortened by 0 bases and J by 2 bases, with 15 bases between the two germline ends. The CDR3 length is 17 residues. Primers for the PCR totalled 60 Vbeta and 13 Jbeta. The protocol was immunoSEQ multiplex PCR, while the TCRdb copy is restricted to in-frame clones and leaves out a portion. The sample's table shows about 170,000 clones. The chain has TRBV7-3 and TRBJ2-3, with D possibly being TRBD2 (7 bases). The sample comprised PBMCs. The clonotype originates from a woman aged 18-29 years in good health and CMV-seropositive. CDR3 nucleotides: TGTGCCAGCAGCTTAACGGGGCGGGGGCATCTCACAGATACGCAGTATTTT. It yields the protein CASSLTGRGHLTDTQYF.